This TCR beta chain stems from a study of identical twins. Study-wide results and limits: Out-of-frame TCR alpha sharing in monozygotic twins exceeded recombination model predictions.

This clonotype was seen many times. Its target is unknown. All donors comprised healthy Caucasians. The CDR3 runs 15 residues. Trimming took 4 bases from V and 3 from J; bases not matched to a gene: 4. CDR1 is SGHDT and CDR2 is YYEEEE in the germline V gene. A universal primer site was created by template switching, with the cDNA bearing unique molecular identifiers. TCRdb redid the calling of the 5' RACE reads with MiXCR, one entry per CDR3 protein. The data contain some 300,000 distinct CDR3 sequences, 9% to 15% of them singletons. The same specimen was also included in a second study, on yellow fever vaccine responses in identical twins. This second study notes: After vaccination, twins' T cell response reportedly seemed partly convergent, partly personalized.

This chain links TRBV5-6 with TRBJ2-3; 11 bases fit TRBD2. Material: CD8+ T cells sorted from blood. The clonotype originates from a woman aged 18-29 years in good health. The CDR3 coding sequence is TGTGCCAGCAGCCCCGGGACTAGCGGAACAGATACGCAGTATTTT. Translation: CASSPGTSGTDTQYF.